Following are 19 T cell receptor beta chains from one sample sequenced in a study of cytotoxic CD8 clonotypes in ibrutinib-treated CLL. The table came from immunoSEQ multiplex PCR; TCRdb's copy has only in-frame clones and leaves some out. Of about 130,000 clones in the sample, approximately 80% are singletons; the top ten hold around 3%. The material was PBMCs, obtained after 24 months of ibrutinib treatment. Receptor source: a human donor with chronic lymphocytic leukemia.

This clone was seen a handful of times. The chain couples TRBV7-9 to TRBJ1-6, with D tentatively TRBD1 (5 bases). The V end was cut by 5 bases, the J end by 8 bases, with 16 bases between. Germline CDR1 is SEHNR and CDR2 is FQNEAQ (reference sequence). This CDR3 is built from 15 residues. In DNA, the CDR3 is TGTGCCAGCAGCCCTCGAGGGGCAGCAGATTCACCCCTCCACTTT. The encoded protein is CASSPRGAADSPLHF. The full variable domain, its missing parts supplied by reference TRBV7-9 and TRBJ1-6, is DTGVSQNPRHKITKRGQNVTFRCDPISEHNRLYWYRQTLGQGPEFLTYFQNEAQLEKSRLLSDRFSAERPKGSFSTLEIQRTEQGDSAMYLCASSPRGAADSPLHFGNGTRLTVT.

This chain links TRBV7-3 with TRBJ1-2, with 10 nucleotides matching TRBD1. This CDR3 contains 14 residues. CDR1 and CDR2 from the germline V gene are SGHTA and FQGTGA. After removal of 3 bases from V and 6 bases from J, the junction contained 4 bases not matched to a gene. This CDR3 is CASSLTGGANGYTF. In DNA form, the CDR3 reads TGTGCCAGCAGCTTGACAGGGGGCGCAAATGGCTACACCTTC.

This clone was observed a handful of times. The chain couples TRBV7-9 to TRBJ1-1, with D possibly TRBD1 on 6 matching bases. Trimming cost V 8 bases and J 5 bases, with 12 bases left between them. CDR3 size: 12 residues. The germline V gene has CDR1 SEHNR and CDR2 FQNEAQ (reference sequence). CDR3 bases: TGTGCCAGCGAAGAGAGGGGGACTGAAGCTTTCTTT. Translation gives CASEERGTEAFF.

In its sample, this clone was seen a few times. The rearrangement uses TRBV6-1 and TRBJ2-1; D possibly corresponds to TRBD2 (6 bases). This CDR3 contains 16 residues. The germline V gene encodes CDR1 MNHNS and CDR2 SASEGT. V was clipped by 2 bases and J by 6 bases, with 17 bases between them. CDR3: CASSEMTASESNEQFF. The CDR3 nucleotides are TGTGCCAGCAGTGAAATGACGGCTAGCGAGTCCAATGAGCAGTTCTTC.

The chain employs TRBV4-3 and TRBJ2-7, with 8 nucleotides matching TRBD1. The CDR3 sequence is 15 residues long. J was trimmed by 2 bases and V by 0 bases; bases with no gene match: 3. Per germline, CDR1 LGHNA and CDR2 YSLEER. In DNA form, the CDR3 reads TGCGCCAGCAGCCAAGACTTGACAGGGGCCTACGAGCAGTACTTC. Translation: CASSQDLTGAYEQYF.

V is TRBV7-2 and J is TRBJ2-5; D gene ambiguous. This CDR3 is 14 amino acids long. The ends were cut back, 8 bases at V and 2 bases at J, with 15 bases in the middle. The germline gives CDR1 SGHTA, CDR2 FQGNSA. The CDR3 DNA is TGTGCCAGCCGCCACCCGACAACTCAAGAGACCCAGTACTTC. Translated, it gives CASRHPTTQETQYF.

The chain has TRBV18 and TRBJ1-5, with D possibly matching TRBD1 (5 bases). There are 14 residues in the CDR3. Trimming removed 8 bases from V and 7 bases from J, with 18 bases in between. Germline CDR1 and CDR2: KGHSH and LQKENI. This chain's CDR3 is CASTTGGSGQPQHF. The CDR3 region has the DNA TGTGCCAGCACAACGGGCGGGTCAGGGCAGCCCCAGCATTTT.

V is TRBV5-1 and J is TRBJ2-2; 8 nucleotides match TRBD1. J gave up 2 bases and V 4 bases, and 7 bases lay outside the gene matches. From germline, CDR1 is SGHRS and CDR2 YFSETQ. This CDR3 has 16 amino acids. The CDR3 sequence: CASSLVAGGNTGELFF. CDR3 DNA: TGCGCCAGCAGCCTAGTCGCAGGGGGCAACACCGGGGAGCTGTTTTTT. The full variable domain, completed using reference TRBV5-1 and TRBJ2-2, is KAGVTQTPRYLIKTRGQQVTLSCSPISGHRSVSWYQQTPGQGLQFLFEYFSETQRNKGNFPGRFSGRQFSNSRSEMNVSTLELGDSALYLCASSLVAGGNTGELFFGEGSRLTVL.

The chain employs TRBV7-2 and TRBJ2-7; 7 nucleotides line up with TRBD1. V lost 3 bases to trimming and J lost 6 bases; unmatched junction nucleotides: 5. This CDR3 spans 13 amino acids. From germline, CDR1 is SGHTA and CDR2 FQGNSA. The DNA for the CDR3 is TGTGCCAGCAGCTTCGGGACAGCCGGCGAGCAGTACTTC. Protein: CASSFGTAGEQYF.

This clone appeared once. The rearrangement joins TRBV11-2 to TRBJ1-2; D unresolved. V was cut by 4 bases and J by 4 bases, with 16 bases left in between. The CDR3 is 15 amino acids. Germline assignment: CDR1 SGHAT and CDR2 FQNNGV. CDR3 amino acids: CASSSSPAETYGYTF. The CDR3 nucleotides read TGTGCCAGCAGCTCCAGTCCGGCAGAGACCTATGGCTACACCTTC.

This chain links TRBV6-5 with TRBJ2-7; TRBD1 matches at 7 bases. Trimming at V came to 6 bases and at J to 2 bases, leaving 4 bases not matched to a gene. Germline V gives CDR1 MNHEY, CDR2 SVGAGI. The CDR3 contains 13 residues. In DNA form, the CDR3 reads TGTGCCAGCAGACGGACAGGAACCTACGAGCAGTACTTC. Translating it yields CASRRTGTYEQYF.

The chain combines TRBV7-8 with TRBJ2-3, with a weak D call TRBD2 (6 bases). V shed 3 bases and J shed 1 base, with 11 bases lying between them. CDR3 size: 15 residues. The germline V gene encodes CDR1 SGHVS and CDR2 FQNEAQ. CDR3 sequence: CASSLLSGGTDTQYF. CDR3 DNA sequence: TGTGCCAGCAGCTTGTTATCGGGGGGCACAGATACGCAGTATTTT.

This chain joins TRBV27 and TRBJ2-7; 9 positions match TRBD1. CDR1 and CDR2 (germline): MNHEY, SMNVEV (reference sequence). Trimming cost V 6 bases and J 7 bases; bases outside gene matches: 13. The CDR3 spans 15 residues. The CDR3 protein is CASSFLGTGPPEQYF. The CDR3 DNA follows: TGTGCCAGCAGCTTCCTTGGGACAGGGCCCCCAGAGCAGTACTTC.

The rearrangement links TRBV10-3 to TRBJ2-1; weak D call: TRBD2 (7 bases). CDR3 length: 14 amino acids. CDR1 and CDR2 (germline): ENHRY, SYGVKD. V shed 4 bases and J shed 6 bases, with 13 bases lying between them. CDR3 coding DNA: TGTGCCATCAGTGCTGTACGGGGGGCCAATGAGCAGTTCTTC. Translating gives CAISAVRGANEQFF.

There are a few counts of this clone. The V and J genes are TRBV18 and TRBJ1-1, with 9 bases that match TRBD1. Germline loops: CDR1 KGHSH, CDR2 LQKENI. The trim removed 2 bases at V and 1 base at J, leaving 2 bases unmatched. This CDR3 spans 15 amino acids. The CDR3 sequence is CASSPGTGRNTEAFF. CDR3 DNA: TGTGCCAGCTCACCAGGGACAGGGAGGAACACTGAAGCTTTCTTT.

The CDR3 region is CAFARGGETQYF. The DNA of the CDR3 is TGTGCCTTTGCTAGGGGGGGCGAGACCCAGTACTTC. The rearrangement uses TRBV30 and TRBJ2-5; a possible D gene is TRBD2 (7 bases). Germline CDR1 is GTSNPN and CDR2 is SVGIG (reference sequence). The CDR3 covers 12 residues. Trimming removed 7 bases at V and 5 bases at J, with 14 bases between.

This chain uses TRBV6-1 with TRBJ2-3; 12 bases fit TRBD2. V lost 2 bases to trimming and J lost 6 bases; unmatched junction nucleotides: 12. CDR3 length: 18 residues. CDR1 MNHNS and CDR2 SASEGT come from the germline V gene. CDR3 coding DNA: TGTGCCAGCAGTGAAACCCCGACTAGCGGGGGCCCCCGGGATACGCAGTATTTT. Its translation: CASSETPTSGGPRDTQYF.

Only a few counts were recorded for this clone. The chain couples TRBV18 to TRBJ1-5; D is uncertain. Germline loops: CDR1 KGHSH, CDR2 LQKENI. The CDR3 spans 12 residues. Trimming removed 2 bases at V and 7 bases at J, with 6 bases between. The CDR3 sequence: CASSPDKQPQHF. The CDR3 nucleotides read TGTGCCAGCTCACCAGACAAACAGCCCCAGCATTTT. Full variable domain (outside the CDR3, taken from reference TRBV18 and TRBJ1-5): NAGVMQNPRHLVRRRGQEARLRCSPMKGHSHVYWYRQLPEEGLKFMVYLQKENIIDESGMPKERFSAEFPKEGPSILRIQQVVRGDSAAYFCASSPDKQPQHFGDGTRLSIL.

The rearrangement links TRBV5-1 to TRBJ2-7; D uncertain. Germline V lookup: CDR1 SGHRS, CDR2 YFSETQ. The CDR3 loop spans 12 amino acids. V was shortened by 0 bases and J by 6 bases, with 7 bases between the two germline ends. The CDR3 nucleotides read TGCGCCAGCAGCTTGGTTTGGGGCGAGCAGTACTTC. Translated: CASSLVWGEQYF.